The next 32 T cell receptor beta chains were all read from a single sample in a study of metastatic and nonmetastatic thyroid tumors. With MiXCR, TCRdb reprocessed the PCR reads. This table has about 45,000 clones, approximately 3% appearing once. Patients underwent thyroid surgery, and none had received any treatment before it. Sequencing used blood. The receptors stem from a female donor with papillary thyroid cancer or a benign thyroid nodule (not recorded which). Some clones in this sample may be carry-over from other donors' samples.

This clone occurred many times. The chain employs TRBV10-3 and TRBJ1-1; 7 nucleotides match TRBD1. Germline trimming cut 6 bases from V and 1 base from J; bases unmatched to any gene: 5. Germline V gives CDR1 ENHRY, CDR2 SYGVKD. The CDR3 covers 14 residues. The CDR3 sequence is CAISSRDRNTEAFF. For the CDR3, the DNA is TGTGCCATCAGCTCCCGGGACAGGAACACTGAAGCTTTCTTT.

Ten or more counts support this clone. The V gene is TRBV6-1, the J gene TRBJ2-5; 8 nucleotides line up with TRBD1. The J segment lost 6 bases and the V segment lost 7 bases, leaving 7 bases of the junction unmatched. The CDR3 runs to 13 residues. In germline, CDR1 is MNHNS, CDR2 SASEGT. In nucleotides, the CDR3 is TGTGCCAGCACCCCAGGGGGCGAAAAGACCCAGTACTTC. Protein product: CASTPGGEKTQYF.

This clone was seen a few times. This clone may be a read error of a much larger clone one base away. The sample contains more than one DNA sequence encoding this CDR3. The chain joins TRBV29-1 to TRBJ1-1; 7 positions match TRBD1. The CDR3 is made up of 11 amino acids. Germline CDR1 SQVTM, CDR2 ANQGSEA. J lost 8 bases, V lost 6 bases, and 6 bases had no gene match. CDR3 amino acids: CSVHRGTEAFF. In DNA, the CDR3 is TGCAGCGTCCACAGGGGCACCGAAGCTTTCTTT.

V gene TRBV6-5 combines with J gene TRBJ2-1; 10 bases align to TRBD2. Germline V lookup: CDR1 MNHEY, CDR2 SVGAGI. The CDR3 runs 18 residues. V gave up 4 bases and J gave up 2 bases; unmatched junction bases: 11. The CDR3 DNA follows: TGTGCCAGCAGTTGGCTAGCGGGAGAGGGGCCCGCCTACAATGAGCAGTTCTTC. This gives the protein CASSWLAGEGPAYNEQFF.

This clone has at least ten counts. This chain uses TRBV20-1 with TRBJ2-1; 8 positions match TRBD2. Germline V gene lookup returns CDR1 DFQATT and CDR2 SNEGSKA (reference sequence). The junction had 4 bases not matched to a gene; V was cut back by 0 bases and J by 6 bases. There are 14 residues in the CDR3. CDR3 loop: CSAREGTRLNEQFF. The CDR3 region has the DNA TGCAGTGCTAGAGAAGGGACTAGACTCAATGAGCAGTTCTTC.

The chain has TRBV6-1 and TRBJ1-1; 9 nucleotides line up with TRBD1. V shed 7 bases and J 6 bases; nucleotides not matched to a gene: 9. Germline assignment: CDR1 MNHNS and CDR2 SASEGT. This CDR3 comprises 14 residues. The chain's CDR3 is CASKRDREVPEAFF. DNA for the CDR3: TGTGCCAGCAAAAGGGACAGGGAGGTCCCTGAAGCTTTCTTT.

This clone was seen a handful of times. The chain has TRBV2 and TRBJ1-4; 7 positions match TRBD1. The CDR3 spans 15 residues. Germline-derived CDR1 and CDR2 are SNHLY and FYNNEI. After removal of 0 bases from V and 8 bases from J, the junction contained 6 bases not matched to a gene. The CDR3 nucleotides read TGTGCCAGCAGTGAAGCGGCAGGGGGTGGAGAAAAACTGTTTTTT. Protein: CASSEAAGGGEKLFF.

The table lists this clone with a few counts. One junction end disagrees with the germline gene, perhaps due to a read error. The V call is TRBV7-2, the J call TRBJ1-2, with 10 bases identical to TRBD1. Germline CDR1 and CDR2: SGHTA and FQGNSA. The CDR3 extends over 16 amino acids. This CDR3 is CVSSSTPGQGTYGYTF. Written as DNA, the CDR3 is TGTGTCAGCAGCTCAACCCCGGGACAGGGGACCTATGGCTACACCTTC.

Ten or more counts support this clone. The chain couples TRBV9 to TRBJ2-2, with 7 bases that match TRBD2. Trimming took 0 bases from V and 0 from J; bases not matched to a gene: 5. The length of the CDR3 is 17 residues. Germline CDR1 and CDR2: SGDLS and YYNGEE. The CDR3 nucleotides read TGTGCCAGCAGCGTAGGAGGACTAGGCTCGAACACCGGGGAGCTGTTTTTT. It specifies CASSVGGLGSNTGELFF.

This clone was seen a handful of times. The rearrangement links TRBV12-3 or TRBV12-4 to TRBJ1-6; D uncertain. The CDR3 runs to 13 residues. The V gene lost 6 bases and the J gene lost 7 bases, with 10 bases spanning the gap. The CDR3 region has the DNA TGTGCCAGCAGGATTTTAGCAAATTCACCCCTCCACTTT. Residues: CASRILANSPLHF.

This clone was observed many times. DNA for the CDR3: TGCGCCAGCAGCTCGAGAACTGGACAGAACACCGGGGAGCTGTTTTTT. This codes for CASSSRTGQNTGELFF. The chain links TRBV5-1 to TRBJ2-2; TRBD1 is a possible D gene (5 bases). The germline V gene has CDR1 SGHRS and CDR2 YFSETQ. This CDR3 is built from 16 residues. Trimming removed 3 bases from V and 1 base from J, with 13 bases in between.

The rearrangement uses TRBV6-1 and TRBJ2-3; TRBD2 matches at 10 bases. V lost 8 bases and J lost 0; bases outside the gene matches: 5. The CDR3 totals 15 residues. CDR1 and CDR2 (germline): MNHNS, SASEGT. The CDR3 sequence is CASGQLAGSTDTQYF. For the CDR3, the DNA is TGTGCCAGCGGACAACTAGCGGGGAGCACAGATACGCAGTATTTT.

This clone was seen many times. The CDR3, as DNA: TGTGCCACCAGTGATGGGGCAGGTCGGATTCAGTACTTC. This codes for CATSDGAGRIQYF. The chain uses TRBV24-1 and TRBJ2-4; tentatively, D is TRBD1 (5 bases). The germline gives CDR1 KGHDR, CDR2 SFDVKD. This CDR3 contains 13 residues. Trimming left V 3 bases short and J 10 bases short, with 12 bases between.

The CDR3 spells CASSQGGELFF. CDR3 in DNA: TGTGCCAGCAGTCAAGGCGGGGAGCTGTTTTTT. This chain links TRBV12-3 or TRBV12-4 with TRBJ2-2; unclear D gene. Trimming removed 5 bases from V and 7 bases from J, with 5 bases in between. This CDR3 spans 11 amino acids.

This clone was found many times. This may stem from a read error, because a much larger clone lies one nucleotide away. This specimen includes other DNA sequences encoding the same CDR3. The genes are TRBV6-1 and TRBJ2-7; a weak D match, TRBD1 (6 bases). Germline V gene data show CDR1 as MNHNS and CDR2 as SASEGT. This CDR3 spans 15 amino acids. V lost 4 bases and J lost 3, with 16 bases in between. This CDR3 is CASSGISGHYYEQYF. CDR3 bases: TGTGCCAGCAGTGGGATATCGGGACATTACTACGAGCAGTACTTC.

In this sample, this clone turned up many times. V is TRBV20-1 and J is TRBJ2-1, with TRBD2 matching 7 bases. The germline CDR1 and CDR2 sequences are DFQATT and SNEGSKA (reference sequence). This CDR3 is 15 amino acids long. V shed 6 bases, J shed 6 bases, and the junction held 14 bases outside the gene matches. The chain's CDR3 is CSARDYHLEPNEQFF. The CDR3 coding sequence is TGCAGTGCCCGGGACTACCATCTAGAACCCAATGAGCAGTTCTTC.

This clone was detected a few times. The chain is built from TRBV9 and TRBJ2-1; perhaps TRBD2 as D (5 bases). CDR1 SGDLS and CDR2 YYNGEE come from the germline V gene. V was pared by 0 bases and J by 1 base, with 11 bases between. The CDR3 extends over 16 amino acids. Here the CDR3 DNA reads TGTGCCAGCAGCGTAGAGCCTAGCCCTTCCTACAATGAGCAGTTCTTC. This sequence encodes CASSVEPSPSYNEQFF.

The CDR3 nucleotides read TGTGCCAGCAGTGCCCAGGGGTGGAATTCACCCCTCCACTTT. This translates into CASSAQGWNSPLHF. The chain has TRBV6-2 or TRBV6-3 and TRBJ1-6; tentative D call: TRBD1 (6 bases). Germline assignment: CDR1 MNHEY and CDR2 SVGEGT. This CDR3 contains 14 residues. V lost 5 bases to trimming and J lost 7 bases, with 12 bases between them.

Ten or more counts support this clone. The rearrangement joins TRBV20-1 to TRBJ2-3, with 11 bases matching TRBD2. Looked up from germline, CDR1 is DFQATT and CDR2 is SNEGSKA (reference sequence). V was clipped by 3 bases and J by 3 bases; unmatched bases: 14. This CDR3 has 18 amino acids. CDR3 nucleotides: TGCAGTGCTAGGGACTGGCTAGCGGGAGGAAGTGGGACAGATACGCAGTATTTT. Translating gives CSARDWLAGGSGTDTQYF.

A few counts support this clone. J is TRBJ1-2 and V is TRBV6-1; 9 bases are shared with TRBD1. V was clipped by 5 bases and J by 4 bases; unmatched bases: 14. The CDR3 runs to 17 residues. Germline V CDR1 and CDR2: MNHNS, SASEGT. The CDR3 is CASSLSITGGDSYGYTF. CDR3 coding DNA: TGTGCCAGCAGTCTATCTATAACAGGGGGCGATAGCTATGGCTACACCTTC.

This clone came up many times. Different DNA sequences within this sample yield the same CDR3. This chain connects TRBV10-3 to TRBJ2-1; D perhaps matches TRBD2 (6 bases). This CDR3 region has 17 residues. V lost 2 bases, J lost 10 bases, and 24 bases lay in between. The germline V gene has CDR1 ENHRY and CDR2 SYGVKD. The CDR3 nucleotides read TGTGCCATCAGTGAGCCTTGGGGTAGCGGCGGTCTGCGGGAGCAGTTCTTC. It translates to CAISEPWGSGGLREQFF.

This clone came up a few times. Being one base from a much bigger clone, this may be a read error. V gene TRBV6-2 or TRBV6-3 combines with J gene TRBJ2-7; D not certain. The CDR3 covers 13 residues. V lost 2 bases, J lost 0 bases, and 5 bases lay in between. Germline CDR1 MNHEY, CDR2 SVGEGT. CDR3 in DNA: TGTGCCAGCAGTTACCCAGTCTCCTACGAGCAGTACTTC. The encoded protein is CASSYPVSYEQYF.

This clone has ten or more counts. This sequence joins TRBV12-3 or TRBV12-4 and TRBJ2-1; 12 bases match TRBD2. This CDR3 has 13 residues. The V segment lost 8 bases and the J segment 8 bases; nucleotides outside the gene matches: 4. CDR3 sequence reads: CASRLAGVYEQFF. Written as DNA, the CDR3 is TGTGCCAGCCGACTAGCGGGAGTATATGAGCAGTTCTTC.

At least ten counts were recorded for this clone. The chain carries TRBV20-1 and TRBJ1-1; tentative D call: TRBD1 (5 bases). CDR3 size: 11 residues. Trimming removed 3 bases at V and 7 bases at J, with 9 bases between. Germline V gene sequence: CDR1 DFQATT, CDR2 SNEGSKA (reference sequence). CDR3 bases: TGCAGTGCTAGTTTGGGGCGTGAAGCTTTCTTT. Protein product: CSASLGREAFF.

There are many counts of this clone. The genes are TRBV28 and TRBJ2-7; D might be TRBD1 (6 bases). Germline CDR1 is MDHEN and CDR2 is SYDVKM. The CDR3 spans 13 residues. The germline V and J ends were trimmed by 2 bases and 3 bases, with 8 bases remaining between them. CDR3 residues: CASSLGDNYEQYF. For the CDR3, the DNA is TGTGCCAGCAGTTTAGGGGACAACTACGAGCAGTACTTC.

In this sample, this clone turned up a few times. This chain links TRBV6-1 with TRBJ1-1; D is unresolved. Germline CDR1 MNHNS, CDR2 SASEGT. V gave up 5 bases and J gave up 3 bases, with 4 bases separating them. CDR3 size: 11 residues. CDR3 in DNA: TGTGCCAGCAGTTTTGACACTGAAGCTTTCTTT. It codes for CASSFDTEAFF.

This clone was picked up many times. The same CDR3 arises from other DNA sequences in this sample as well. The chain combines TRBV28 with TRBJ2-5; TRBD2 might be the D (6 bases). Germline CDR1 and CDR2: MDHEN and SYDVKM. This CDR3 contains 13 residues. The V end lost 7 bases, the J end lost 5 bases, and 14 bases lay between the germline ends. CDR3 protein: CASTVGGTETQYF. Written as DNA, the CDR3 is TGTGCCAGCACCGTGGGGGGTACGGAGACCCAGTACTTC.

This clone came up many times. The chain has TRBV12-3 or TRBV12-4 and TRBJ1-2; tentatively, D is TRBD1 (6 bases). CDR3 length: 15 amino acids. Trimming removed 3 bases from V and 8 bases from J, with 19 bases in between. CDR3 region: CASSLVVSPQGGYTF. The DNA of the CDR3 is TGTGCCAGCAGTTTGGTAGTCTCACCTCAGGGGGGCTACACCTTC.

This clone was detected ten times or more. The rearrangement uses TRBV27 and TRBJ2-1, with D uncertain. CDR3 length: 14 amino acids. CDR1 is MNHEY, CDR2 SMNVEV, per germline (reference sequence). V was shortened by 6 bases and J by 0 bases, with 9 bases between the two germline ends. The CDR3 nucleotides read TGTGCCAGCAGCCCCTGGAGCTCCTACAATGAGCAGTTCTTC. Translation gives CASSPWSSYNEQFF.

This clone was seen at least ten times. The chain recombines TRBV25-1 with TRBJ2-5, with 7 bases fitting TRBD2. Germline CDR1 is MGHDK and CDR2 is SYGVNS. This CDR3 is built from 15 residues. The V segment lost 4 bases and the J segment 1 base; nucleotides outside the gene matches: 6. CDR3 sequence: CASSAWASGQETQYF. CDR3 DNA sequence: TGTGCCAGCAGTGCCTGGGCTAGCGGCCAAGAGACCCAGTACTTC.

At least ten counts were recorded for this clone. The chain joins TRBV28 to TRBJ2-7; 7 bases fit TRBD1. Germline V CDR1 and CDR2: MDHEN, SYDVKM. Trimming cost V 6 bases and J 4 bases; bases outside gene matches: 6. This CDR3 has 13 amino acids. The CDR3 region is CASRGQLEYEQYF. The CDR3 DNA follows: TGTGCCAGCAGGGGACAGTTGGAATACGAGCAGTACTTC.

The J gene is TRBJ2-1, the V gene TRBV6-1; D may be TRBD2 (6 bases). Trimming shortened V by 6 bases and J by 5 bases, and 14 bases separated the two germline ends. Germline loops: CDR1 MNHNS, CDR2 SASEGT. The CDR3 is 14 amino acids. The CDR3 region has the DNA TGTGCCAGCAGATCGGGAGAAGAGAACAATGAGCAGTTCTTC. This encodes CASRSGEENNEQFF.